Shown below are 19 T cell receptor beta chains from a single sample sequenced in a study of shared clonotypes between healthy human individuals. Only CD45RO-negative cells positively selected for CCR7 counted as naive CD8 cells, so terminally differentiated effector memory CD45RA+ cells were excluded. Here immunoSEQ multiplex PCR was the method, and the copy in TCRdb shows in-frame clones only, minus some. This sample carries around 620,000 clones, about 95% of them seen once, and the ten largest clones take approximately 0.11%. Material: naive CD8+ T cells sorted from blood. These receptors came from a woman in her twenties or thirties in good health.

This clone has a single count. The V gene is TRBV27, the J gene TRBJ2-7; D is tentatively TRBD1 or TRBD2 (5 bases each). This CDR3 comprises 13 residues. The germline V gene has CDR1 MNHEY and CDR2 SMNVEV (reference sequence). Trimming took 5 bases from V and 6 from J, leaving 14 bases between them. This CDR3 reads CASSTGPPAEQYF. CDR3 nucleotides: TGTGCCAGCAGTACGGGACCCCCCGCCGAGCAGTACTTC.

The V and J genes are TRBV28 and TRBJ1-1, with D hard to call. The CDR3 consists of 14 residues. Germline V gene lookup returns CDR1 MDHEN and CDR2 SYDVKM. Trimming left V 6 bases short and J 1 base short, with 12 bases between. Here the CDR3 DNA reads TGTGCCAGCAGGCATTTTATGGGGAACACTGAAGCTTTCTTT. This gives the protein CASRHFMGNTEAFF. Together with reference TRBV28 and TRBJ1-1, the CDR3 gives the full variable domain: DVKVTQSSRYLVKRTGEKVFLECVQDMDHENMFWYRQDPGLGLRLIYFSYDVKMKEKGDIPEGYSVSREKKERFSLILESASTNQTSMYLCASRHFMGNTEAFFGQGTRLTVV.

This chain joins TRBV9 and TRBJ1-1; D may be TRBD1 (6 bases). Trimming removed 3 bases from V and 5 bases from J, with 11 bases in between. The CDR3 covers 13 residues. Germline V gene sequence: CDR1 SGDLS, CDR2 YYNGEE. DNA of the CDR3: TGTGCCAGCAGCGAACAGGGAGGTACTGAAGCTTTCTTT. It specifies CASSEQGGTEAFF.

The V and J genes are TRBV5-4 and TRBJ2-7; D perhaps matches TRBD1 (6 bases). Germline values: CDR1 SGHNT, CDR2 YYREEE (reference sequence). CDR3 size: 13 residues. V was pared by 5 bases and J by 1 base, with 10 bases between. CDR3 residues: CASRRDISYEQYF. CDR3 bases: TGTGCCAGCAGACGGGACATATCCTACGAGCAGTACTTC.

As concerns this clone: The sample has other DNA sequences that encode this CDR3 too. V usage is TRBV27 and J usage is TRBJ1-1; D gene ambiguous. V was trimmed by 2 bases and J by 1 base, leaving 8 bases between them. In germline, CDR1 is MNHEY, CDR2 SMNVEV (reference sequence). The CDR3 runs 14 residues. CDR3 in DNA: TGTGCCAGCAGTTTAGTCGGTTCGAACACTGAAGCTTTCTTT. Protein sequence: CASSLVGSNTEAFF.

The rearrangement uses TRBV10-2 and TRBJ2-7; D may correspond to TRBD1 or TRBD2 (5 bases each). V gave up 1 base and J gave up 7 bases, with 11 bases separating them. CDR3 length equals 13 residues. Per germline, CDR1 WSHSY and CDR2 SAAADI. CDR3 sequence (DNA): TGCGCCAGCAGTGAGTTGGGGGTCTTTGAGCAGTACTTC. Protein sequence: CASSELGVFEQYF.

The rearrangement joins TRBV7-2 to TRBJ2-3, with TRBD2 identical over 11 bases. The junction had 12 bases not matched to a gene; V was cut back by 5 bases and J by 2 bases. Per the germline V gene, CDR1 is SGHTA and CDR2 is FQGNSA. The CDR3 totals 18 residues. The CDR3 DNA is TGTGCCAGCAGCCTATATAGCGGGAGGGCCGGTCTCACAGATACGCAGTATTTT. Protein sequence: CASSLYSGRAGLTDTQYF.

The chain employs TRBV6-5 and TRBJ2-7, with D perhaps being TRBD1 or TRBD2 (5 bases each). The CDR3 is 15 residues long. V was shortened by 6 bases and J by 2 bases, with 17 bases between the two germline ends. Looked up from germline, CDR1 is MNHEY and CDR2 is SVGAGI. CDR3 loop: CASSPRPGRTYEQYF. CDR3 nucleotide sequence: TGTGCCAGCAGCCCCCGCCCGGGACGCACCTACGAGCAGTACTTC.

The chain recombines TRBV9 with TRBJ2-7; 8 bases match TRBD2. The germline V gene has CDR1 SGDLS and CDR2 YYNGEE. The ends lost 1 base at V and 2 bases at J; junction bases unmatched: 5. The length of the CDR3 is 15 residues. In DNA, the CDR3 is TGTGCCAGCAGCGTACTAGCGGGCGCCACCTACGAGCAGTACTTC. This translates into CASSVLAGATYEQYF.

V gene TRBV7-9 combines with J gene TRBJ1-5, with no clear D. Germline V CDR1 and CDR2: SEHNR, FQNEAQ (reference sequence). The CDR3 is 13 residues long. V shed 2 bases and J shed 6 bases, with 8 bases lying between them. This CDR3 reads CASSLSEGQPQHF. The CDR3 nucleotides are TGTGCCAGCAGCTTAAGTGAGGGTCAGCCCCAGCATTTT.

The rearrangement links TRBV7-2 to TRBJ2-7, with TRBD1 as a possible D gene (5 bases). This CDR3 comprises 13 residues. The V gene lost 5 bases and the J gene lost 7 bases, with 15 bases spanning the gap. CDR1 is SGHTA and CDR2 is FQGNSA in the germline V gene. CDR3 bases: TGTGCCAGCAGCCCAGGGTTCCGCTGGGAGCAGTACTTC. Translation gives CASSPGFRWEQYF.

This sequence joins TRBV4-1 and TRBJ2-7; 9 bases agree with TRBD2. In germline, CDR1 is MGHRA, CDR2 YSYEKL. The J segment lost 1 base and the V segment lost 4 bases, leaving 8 bases of the junction unmatched. This CDR3 spans 16 amino acids. The CDR3 loop is CASSLGLAGGSYEQYF. Here the CDR3 DNA reads TGCGCCAGCAGCCTGGGCCTGGCGGGAGGGTCCTACGAGCAGTACTTC.

This chain joins TRBV2 and TRBJ2-6; D might be TRBD1 (5 bases). There are 16 residues in the CDR3. V was cut by 7 bases and J by 0 bases, with 13 bases left in between. Germline lookup yields CDR1 SNHLY and CDR2 FYNNEI. The chain's CDR3 is CASNMDILSGANVLTF. The CDR3 DNA is TGTGCCAGCAACATGGACATCCTCTCTGGGGCCAACGTCCTGACTTTC. Full variable domain (rest looked up from reference TRBV2 and TRBJ2-6): EPEVTQTPSHQVTQMGQEVILRCVPISNHLYFYWYRQILGQKVEFLVSFYNNEISEKSEIFDDQFSVERPDGSNFTLKIRSTKLEDSAMYFCASNMDILSGANVLTFGAGSRLTVL.

The CDR3 region has the DNA TGTGCCAGCAGCTCGACAGGGTTTCTAGGATCACCCCTCCACTTT. This gives the protein CASSSTGFLGSPLHF. The chain joins TRBV11-1 to TRBJ1-6, with 7 bases aligning to TRBD1. The CDR3 runs 15 residues. The V gene's germline CDR1 is SGHAT and CDR2 FQDESV (reference sequence). Trimming removed 4 bases from V and 10 bases from J; junction bases left unmatched: 10.

The J gene is TRBJ1-5, the V gene TRBV29-1; 7 positions match TRBD1. The CDR3 contains 13 residues. Germline values: CDR1 SQVTM, CDR2 ANQGSEA. The CDR3 sequence: CREGAFSNQPQHF. DNA for the CDR3: TGCAGAGAGGGGGCGTTCAGCAATCAGCCCCAGCATTTT.

V and J are TRBV5-8 and TRBJ2-1, with a weak D call TRBD1 (6 bases). V gave up 4 bases and J gave up 6 bases, with 20 bases separating them. The CDR3 has 16 residues. Per the germline V gene, CDR1 is SGHTS and CDR2 is YDEGEE. This CDR3 reads CASSPEGVPTTNEQFF. The CDR3 DNA reads as TGTGCCAGCAGCCCCGAGGGGGTTCCTACTACCAATGAGCAGTTCTTC.

The chain joins TRBV27 to TRBJ1-5; weak D call: TRBD1 (6 bases). Germline V gives CDR1 MNHEY, CDR2 SMNVEV (reference sequence). The CDR3 length is 14 residues. V gave up 5 bases and J gave up 6 bases, with 14 bases separating them. As DNA, the CDR3 is TGTGCCAGCAGTGTCTTGGGGGGCTCTCAGCCCCAGCATTTT. This sequence encodes CASSVLGGSQPQHF.

The chain joins TRBV4-1 to TRBJ2-7; 7 bases are a match to TRBD2. Germline loops: CDR1 MGHRA, CDR2 YSYEKL. V trimming: 4 bases; J trimming: 2 bases; junction bases outside the gene matches: 8. The CDR3 runs 15 residues. This chain's CDR3 is CASSLGLADPYEQYF. CDR3 in DNA: TGCGCCAGCAGCCTCGGGCTAGCGGATCCCTACGAGCAGTACTTC.

The chain has TRBV5-6 and TRBJ2-7; the D is unclear. The CDR3 covers 12 residues. The germline V and J ends were trimmed by 4 bases and 1 base, with 6 bases remaining between them. CDR1 SGHDT and CDR2 YYEEEE come from the germline V gene. In DNA, the CDR3 is TGTGCCAGCAGCAGGGAATCCTACGAGCAGTACTTC. It specifies CASSRESYEQYF.